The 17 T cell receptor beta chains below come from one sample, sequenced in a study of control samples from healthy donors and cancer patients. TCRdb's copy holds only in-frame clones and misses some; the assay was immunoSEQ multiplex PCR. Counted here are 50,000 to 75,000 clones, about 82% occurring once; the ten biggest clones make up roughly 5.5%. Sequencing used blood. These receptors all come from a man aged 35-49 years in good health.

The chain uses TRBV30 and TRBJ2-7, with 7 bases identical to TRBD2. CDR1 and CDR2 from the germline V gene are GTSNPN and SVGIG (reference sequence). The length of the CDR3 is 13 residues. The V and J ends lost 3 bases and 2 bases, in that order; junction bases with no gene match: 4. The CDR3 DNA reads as TGTGCCTGGAGCCTAGCGGTAACCTACGAGCAGTACTTC. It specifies CAWSLAVTYEQYF.

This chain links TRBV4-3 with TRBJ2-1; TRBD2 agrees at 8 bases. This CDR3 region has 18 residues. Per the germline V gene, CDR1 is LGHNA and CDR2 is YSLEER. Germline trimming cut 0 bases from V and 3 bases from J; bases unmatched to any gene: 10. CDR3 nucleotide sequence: TGCGCCAGCAGCCAAGATCTTATCCGAGCGGGGGTCTACAATGAGCAGTTCTTC. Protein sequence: CASSQDLIRAGVYNEQFF.

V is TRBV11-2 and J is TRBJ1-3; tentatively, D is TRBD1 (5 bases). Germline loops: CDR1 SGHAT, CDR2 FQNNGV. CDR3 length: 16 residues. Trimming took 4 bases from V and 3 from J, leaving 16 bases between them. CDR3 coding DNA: TGTGCCAGCAGCTACTATCTCAGGGTTGATGGAAACACCATATATTTT. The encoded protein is CASSYYLRVDGNTIYF.

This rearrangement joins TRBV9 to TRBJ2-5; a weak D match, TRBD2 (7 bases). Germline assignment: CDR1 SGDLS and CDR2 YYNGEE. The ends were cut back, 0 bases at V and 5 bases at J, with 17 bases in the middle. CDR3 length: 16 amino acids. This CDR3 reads CASSVAEGGPWETQYF. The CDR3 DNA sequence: TGTGCCAGCAGCGTAGCGGAGGGGGGGCCCTGGGAGACCCAGTACTTC.

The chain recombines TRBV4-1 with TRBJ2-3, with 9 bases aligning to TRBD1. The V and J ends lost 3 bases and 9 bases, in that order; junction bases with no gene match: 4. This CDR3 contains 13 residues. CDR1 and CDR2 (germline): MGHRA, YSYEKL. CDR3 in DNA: TGCGCCAGCAGCCACCCCGGGACAGGGACGCAGTATTTT. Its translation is CASSHPGTGTQYF.

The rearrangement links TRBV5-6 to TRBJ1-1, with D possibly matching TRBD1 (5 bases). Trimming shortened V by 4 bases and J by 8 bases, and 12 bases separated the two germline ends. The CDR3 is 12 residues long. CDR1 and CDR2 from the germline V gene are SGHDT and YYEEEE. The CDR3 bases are TGTGCCAGCAGCCGCTTCCGGGGGGAAGCTTTCTTT. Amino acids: CASSRFRGEAFF.

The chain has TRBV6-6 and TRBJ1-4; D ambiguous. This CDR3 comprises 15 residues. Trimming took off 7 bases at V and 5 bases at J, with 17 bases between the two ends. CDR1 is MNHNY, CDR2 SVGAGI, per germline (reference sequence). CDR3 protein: CASIKGRDGNEKLFF. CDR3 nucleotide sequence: TGTGCCAGCATCAAAGGGAGGGATGGGAATGAAAAACTGTTTTTT.

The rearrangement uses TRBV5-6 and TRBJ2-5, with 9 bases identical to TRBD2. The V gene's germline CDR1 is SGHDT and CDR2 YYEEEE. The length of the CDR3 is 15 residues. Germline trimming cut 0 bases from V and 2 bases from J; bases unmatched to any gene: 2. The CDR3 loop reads CASSLGTSEQETQYF. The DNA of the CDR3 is TGTGCCAGCAGCTTGGGGACTAGCGAGCAAGAGACCCAGTACTTC.

CDR3 DNA: TGTGCCAGCAGCCCGGGGGGGTATTCTGAAGCTTTCTTT. Translating it yields CASSPGGYSEAFF. The V call is TRBV9, the J call TRBJ1-1, with D possibly matching TRBD1 (5 bases). In germline, CDR1 is SGDLS, CDR2 YYNGEE. The CDR3 is 13 amino acids. The V end lost 4 bases, the J end lost 6 bases, and 13 bases lay between the germline ends.

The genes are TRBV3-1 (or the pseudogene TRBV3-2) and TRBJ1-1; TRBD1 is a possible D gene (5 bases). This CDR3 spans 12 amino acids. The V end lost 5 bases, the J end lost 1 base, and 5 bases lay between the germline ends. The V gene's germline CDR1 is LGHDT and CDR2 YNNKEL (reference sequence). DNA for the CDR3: TGTGCCAGCAGCACAGGGAACACTGAAGCTTTCTTT. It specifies CASSTGNTEAFF.

CDR3 loop: CATSRDVAYEQYF. As DNA, the CDR3 is TGTGCCACCTCCCGGGACGTGGCCTACGAGCAGTACTTC. The chain uses TRBV6-5 and TRBJ2-7; D may correspond to TRBD1 or TRBD2 (5 bases each). V was shortened by 10 bases and J by 2 bases, with 15 bases between the two germline ends. The CDR3 totals 13 residues. Germline values: CDR1 MNHEY, CDR2 SVGAGI.

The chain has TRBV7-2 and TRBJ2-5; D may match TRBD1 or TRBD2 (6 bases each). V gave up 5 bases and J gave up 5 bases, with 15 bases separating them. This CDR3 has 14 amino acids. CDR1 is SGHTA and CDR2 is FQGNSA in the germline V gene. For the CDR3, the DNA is TGTGCCAGCAGCCATAATGGGGGGCGGGAGACCCAGTACTTC. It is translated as CASSHNGGRETQYF.

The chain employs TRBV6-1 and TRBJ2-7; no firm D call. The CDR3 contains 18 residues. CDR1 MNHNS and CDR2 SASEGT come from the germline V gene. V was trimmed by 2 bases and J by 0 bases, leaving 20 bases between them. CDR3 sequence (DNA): TGTGCCAGCAGTGAACGGTTAAGTTCGACTTCTAGCTCCTACGAGCAGTACTTC. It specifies CASSERLSSTSSSYEQYF.

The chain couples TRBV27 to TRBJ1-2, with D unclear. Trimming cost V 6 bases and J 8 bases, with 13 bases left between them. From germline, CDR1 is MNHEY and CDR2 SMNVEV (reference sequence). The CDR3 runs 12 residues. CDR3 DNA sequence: TGTGCCAGCAGAAAGAGGGAAGGGGGCTACACCTTC. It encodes CASRKREGGYTF.

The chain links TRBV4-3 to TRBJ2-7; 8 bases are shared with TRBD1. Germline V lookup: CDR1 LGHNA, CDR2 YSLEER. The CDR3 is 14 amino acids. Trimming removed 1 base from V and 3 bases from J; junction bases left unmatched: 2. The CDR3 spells CASSQGTGFYEQYF. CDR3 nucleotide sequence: TGCGCCAGCAGCCAAGGGACAGGGTTCTACGAGCAGTACTTC.

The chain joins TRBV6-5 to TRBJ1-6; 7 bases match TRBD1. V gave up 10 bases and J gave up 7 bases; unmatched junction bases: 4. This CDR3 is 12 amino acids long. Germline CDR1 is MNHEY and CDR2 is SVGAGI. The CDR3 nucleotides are TGTGCCACCCAGGGGGGGAATTCACCCCTCCACTTT. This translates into CATQGGNSPLHF.

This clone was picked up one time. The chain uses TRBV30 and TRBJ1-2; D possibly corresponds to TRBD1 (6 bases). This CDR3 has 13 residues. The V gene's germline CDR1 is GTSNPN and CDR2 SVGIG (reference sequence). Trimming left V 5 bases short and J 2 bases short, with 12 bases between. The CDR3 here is CAWGGDDNYGYTF. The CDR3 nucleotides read TGTGCCTGGGGGGGCGACGACAACTATGGCTACACCTTC.